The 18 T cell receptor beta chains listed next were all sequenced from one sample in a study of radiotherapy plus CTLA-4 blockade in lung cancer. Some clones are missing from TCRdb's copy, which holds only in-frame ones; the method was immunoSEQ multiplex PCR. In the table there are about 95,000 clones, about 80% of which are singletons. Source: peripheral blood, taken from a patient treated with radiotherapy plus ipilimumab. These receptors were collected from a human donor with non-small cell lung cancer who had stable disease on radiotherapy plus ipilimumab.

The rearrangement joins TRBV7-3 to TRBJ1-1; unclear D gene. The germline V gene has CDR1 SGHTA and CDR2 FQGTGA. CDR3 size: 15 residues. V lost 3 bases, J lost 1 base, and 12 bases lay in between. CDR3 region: CASSLGRAGNTEAFF. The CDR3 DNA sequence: TGTGCCAGCAGCTTGGGAAGGGCGGGGAACACTGAAGCTTTCTTT.

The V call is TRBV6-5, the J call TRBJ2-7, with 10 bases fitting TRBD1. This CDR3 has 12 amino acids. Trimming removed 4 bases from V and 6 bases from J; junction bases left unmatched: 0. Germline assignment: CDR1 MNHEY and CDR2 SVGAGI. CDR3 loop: CASSWDRGEQYF. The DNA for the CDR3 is TGTGCCAGCAGTTGGGACAGGGGCGAGCAGTACTTC.

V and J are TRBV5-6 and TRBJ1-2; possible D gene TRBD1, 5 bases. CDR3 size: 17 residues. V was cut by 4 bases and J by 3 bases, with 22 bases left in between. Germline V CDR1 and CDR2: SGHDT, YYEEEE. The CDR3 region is CASSPPRRRGGYYGYTF. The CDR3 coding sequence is TGTGCCAGCAGCCCCCCCCGACGTCGCGGGGGTTACTATGGCTACACCTTC.

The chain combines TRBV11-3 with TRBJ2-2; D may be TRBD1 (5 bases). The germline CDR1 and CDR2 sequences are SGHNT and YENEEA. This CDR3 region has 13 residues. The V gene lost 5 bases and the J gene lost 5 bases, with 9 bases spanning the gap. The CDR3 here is CASSARQTGELFF. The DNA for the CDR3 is TGTGCCAGCAGCGCCCGACAGACCGGGGAGCTGTTTTTT.

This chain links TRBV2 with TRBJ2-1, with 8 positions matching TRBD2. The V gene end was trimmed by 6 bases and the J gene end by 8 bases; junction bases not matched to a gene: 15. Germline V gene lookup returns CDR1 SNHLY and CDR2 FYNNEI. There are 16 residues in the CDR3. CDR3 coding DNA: TGTGCCAGCAGCGCACTCTCCGGGACTAGGTTTTATGAGCAGTTCTTC. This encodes CASSALSGTRFYEQFF.

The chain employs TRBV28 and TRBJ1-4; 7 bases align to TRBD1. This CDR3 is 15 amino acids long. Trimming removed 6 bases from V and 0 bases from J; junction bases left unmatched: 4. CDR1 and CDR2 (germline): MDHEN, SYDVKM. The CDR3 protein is CASSHDRATNEKLFF. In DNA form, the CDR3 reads TGTGCCAGCAGCCATGACAGGGCAACTAATGAAAAACTGTTTTTT.

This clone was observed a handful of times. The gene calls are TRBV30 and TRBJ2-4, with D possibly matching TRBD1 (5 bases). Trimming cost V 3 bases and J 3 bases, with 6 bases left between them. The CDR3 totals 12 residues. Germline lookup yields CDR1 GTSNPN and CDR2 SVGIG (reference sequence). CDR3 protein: CAWSDSKNIQYF. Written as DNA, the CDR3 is TGTGCCTGGAGCGACAGCAAAAACATTCAGTACTTC.

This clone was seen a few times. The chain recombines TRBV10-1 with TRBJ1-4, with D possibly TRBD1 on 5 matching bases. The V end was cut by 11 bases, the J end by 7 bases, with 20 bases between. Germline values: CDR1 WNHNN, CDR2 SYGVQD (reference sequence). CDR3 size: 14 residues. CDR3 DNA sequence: TGCGCCCGAATAGACCCCGGCCAGGGTGAAAAACTGTTTTTT. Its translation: CARIDPGQGEKLFF.

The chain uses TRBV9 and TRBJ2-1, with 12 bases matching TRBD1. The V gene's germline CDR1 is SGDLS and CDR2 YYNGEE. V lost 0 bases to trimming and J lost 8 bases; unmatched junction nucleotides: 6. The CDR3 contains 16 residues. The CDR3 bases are TGTGCCAGCAGCGTAGGTATTGGGACAGGGGGCGATGAGCAGTTCTTC. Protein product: CASSVGIGTGGDEQFF.

CDR3 nucleotide sequence: TGTGCCAGCAGCAACCGCCGGGGGGACAATGAAAAACTGTTTTTT. Residues: CASSNRRGDNEKLFF. The rearrangement uses TRBV27 and TRBJ1-4, with D possibly being TRBD1 (5 bases). The V gene's germline CDR1 is MNHEY and CDR2 SMNVEV (reference sequence). The CDR3 is 15 residues long. V was cut by 6 bases and J by 5 bases, with 16 bases left in between.

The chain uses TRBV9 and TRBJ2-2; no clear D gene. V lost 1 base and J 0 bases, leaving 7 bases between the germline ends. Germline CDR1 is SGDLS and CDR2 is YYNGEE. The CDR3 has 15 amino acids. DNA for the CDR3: TGTGCCAGCAGCGTACTGAGCTCGAACACCGGGGAGCTGTTTTTT. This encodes CASSVLSSNTGELFF.

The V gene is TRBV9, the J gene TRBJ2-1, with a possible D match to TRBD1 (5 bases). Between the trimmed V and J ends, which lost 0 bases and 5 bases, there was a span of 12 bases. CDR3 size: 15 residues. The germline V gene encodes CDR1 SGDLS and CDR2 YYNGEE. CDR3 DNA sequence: TGTGCCAGCAGCGTAGCCCAGGGTTGGGACAATGAGCAGTTCTTC. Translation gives CASSVAQGWDNEQFF.

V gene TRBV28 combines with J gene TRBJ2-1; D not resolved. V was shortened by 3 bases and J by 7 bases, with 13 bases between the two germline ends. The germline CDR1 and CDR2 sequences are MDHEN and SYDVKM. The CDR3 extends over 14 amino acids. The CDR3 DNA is TGTGCCAGCAGTTTCCCTACGGAGACAAATGAGCAGTTCTTC. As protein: CASSFPTETNEQFF.

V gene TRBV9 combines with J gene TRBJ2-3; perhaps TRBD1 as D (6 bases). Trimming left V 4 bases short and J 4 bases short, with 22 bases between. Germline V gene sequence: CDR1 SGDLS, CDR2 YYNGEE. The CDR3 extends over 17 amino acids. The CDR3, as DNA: TGTGCCAGCAGCCCCTCGTTATGGGGCAGGGGCTCAGATACGCAGTATTTT. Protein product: CASSPSLWGRGSDTQYF.

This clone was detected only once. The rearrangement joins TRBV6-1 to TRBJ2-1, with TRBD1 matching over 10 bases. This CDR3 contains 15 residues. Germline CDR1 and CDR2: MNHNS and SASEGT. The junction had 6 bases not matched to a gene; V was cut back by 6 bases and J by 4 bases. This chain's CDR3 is CASRRQGAGYNEQFF. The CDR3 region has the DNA TGTGCCAGCAGACGACAGGGGGCGGGATACAATGAGCAGTTCTTC.

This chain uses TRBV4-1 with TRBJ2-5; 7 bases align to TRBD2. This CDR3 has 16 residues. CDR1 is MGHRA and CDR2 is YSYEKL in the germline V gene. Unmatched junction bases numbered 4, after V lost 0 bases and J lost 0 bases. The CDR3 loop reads CASSQEGGVYQETQYF. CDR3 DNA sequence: TGCGCCAGCAGCCAAGAGGGGGGGGTGTACCAAGAGACCCAGTACTTC.

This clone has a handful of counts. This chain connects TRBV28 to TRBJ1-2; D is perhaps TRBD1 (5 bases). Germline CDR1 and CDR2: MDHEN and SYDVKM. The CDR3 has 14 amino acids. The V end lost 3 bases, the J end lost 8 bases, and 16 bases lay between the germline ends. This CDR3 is CASSFGDLRDGYTF. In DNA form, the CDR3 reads TGTGCCAGCAGTTTTGGTGACCTCCGGGACGGCTACACCTTC.

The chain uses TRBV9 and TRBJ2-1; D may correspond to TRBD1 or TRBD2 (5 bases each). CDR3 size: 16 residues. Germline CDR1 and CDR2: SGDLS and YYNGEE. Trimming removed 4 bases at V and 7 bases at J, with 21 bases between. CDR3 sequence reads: CASSPPWGQGANEQFF. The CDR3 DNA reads TGTGCCAGCAGCCCGCCCTGGGGCCAGGGAGCAAATGAGCAGTTCTTC.